The 32 T cell receptor beta chains presented below share a single source sample, sequenced in a study of blood T cell repertoires in COVID-19. Profiling relied on immunoSEQ multiplex PCR, and the TCRdb table lists in-frame clones only, not all of them. The sample has about 270,000 clones, about 76% seen once. Source material: peripheral blood. These receptors all stem from a woman aged 55-70 years with active or convalescent COVID-19.

The chain links TRBV7-2 to TRBJ1-5; 8 nucleotides agree with TRBD1. In germline, CDR1 is SGHTA, CDR2 FQGNSA. V lost 5 bases and J lost 3; bases outside the gene matches: 6. The CDR3 runs 15 residues. The CDR3 DNA reads TGTGCCAGCAGCCCCGGGACAGGCTCCAATCAGCCCCAGCATTTT. Translating gives CASSPGTGSNQPQHF.

The chain recombines TRBV2 with TRBJ1-5; D remains ambiguous. CDR1 is SNHLY, CDR2 FYNNEI, per germline. CDR3 length: 14 residues. Trimming removed 7 bases at V and 2 bases at J, with 12 bases between. The CDR3 sequence: CASTEGSRNQPQHF. Written as DNA, the CDR3 is TGTGCCAGCACCGAGGGCAGCCGCAATCAGCCCCAGCATTTT. Looking up the rest from reference TRBV2 and TRBJ1-5 gives the full variable domain: EPEVTQTPSHQVTQMGQEVILRCVPISNHLYFYWYRQILGQKVEFLVSFYNNEISEKSEIFDDQFSVERPDGSNFTLKIRSTKLEDSAMYFCASTEGSRNQPQHFGDGTRLSIL.

This clone was seen a single time. The J gene is TRBJ1-5, the V gene TRBV19; no clear D gene. The CDR3 covers 16 residues. V lost 3 bases and J lost 0, with 12 bases in between. Germline V lookup: CDR1 LNHDA, CDR2 SQIVND (reference sequence). CDR3 region: CASSILGRTSNQPQHF. For the CDR3, the DNA is TGTGCCAGTAGTATTCTGGGCCGAACTAGCAATCAGCCCCAGCATTTT.

CDR3 region: CASSSRTNEQFF. The CDR3 coding sequence is TGTGCCAGCAGCTCTCGGACTAATGAGCAGTTCTTC. The gene calls are TRBV7-9 and TRBJ2-1, with D perhaps TRBD2 (5 bases). The germline gives CDR1 SEHNR, CDR2 FQNEAQ (reference sequence). With 4 bases removed from V and 7 bases from J, the gap between germline ends came to 8 bases. CDR3 length equals 12 residues.

The V call is TRBV9, the J call TRBJ1-1; possibly TRBD1 for D (5 bases). V lost 4 bases and J lost 2, with 15 bases in between. Germline V gene data show CDR1 as SGDLS and CDR2 as YYNGEE. CDR3 size: 15 residues. The CDR3 reads CASSSRGGLNTEAFF. The CDR3 nucleotides read TGTGCCAGCAGCTCCCGGGGGGGACTAAACACTGAAGCTTTCTTT. The whole variable domain, remainder taken from reference TRBV9 and TRBJ1-1, is DSGVTQTPKHLITATGQRVTLRCSPRSGDLSVYWYQQSLDQGLQFLIQYYNGEERAKGNILERFSAQQFPDLHSELNLSSLELGDSALYFCASSSRGGLNTEAFFGQGTRLTVV.

The genes are TRBV9 and TRBJ2-2, with TRBD2 identical over 8 bases. From germline, CDR1 is SGDLS and CDR2 YYNGEE. The V segment lost 4 bases and the J segment 3 bases; nucleotides outside the gene matches: 8. This CDR3 has 16 amino acids. CDR3 residues: CASSFGGGQYTGELFF. As DNA, the CDR3 is TGTGCCAGCAGCTTCGGCGGGGGGCAGTACACCGGGGAGCTGTTTTTT.

This clone was recorded a few times. This chain uses TRBV7-6 with TRBJ1-1; 8 nucleotides agree with TRBD1. This CDR3 region has 15 residues. Germline assignment: CDR1 SGHVS and CDR2 FNYEAQ. The V and J ends lost 5 bases and 6 bases, in that order; junction bases with no gene match: 11. The DNA for the CDR3 is TGTGCCAGCAGCCCTGTAAAGCCGGGACAGGCTGAAGCTTTCTTT. This translates into CASSPVKPGQAEAFF. Looking up the rest from reference TRBV7-6 and TRBJ1-1 gives the full variable domain: GAGVSQSPRYKVTKRGQDVALRCDPISGHVSLYWYRQALGQGPEFLTYFNYEAQQDKSGLPNDRFSAERPEGSISTLTIQRTEQRDSAMYRCASSPVKPGQAEAFFGQGTRLTVV.

This clone was detected only once. The genes are TRBV4-2 and TRBJ1-2; no firm D call. CDR1 LGHNA and CDR2 YNFKEQ come from the germline V gene. V gave up 0 bases and J gave up 4 bases, with 15 bases separating them. There are 16 residues in the CDR3. The CDR3 coding sequence is TGTGCCAGCAGCCAAGATCTAAGGCAGGCCCTCTATGGCTACACCTTC. Its protein is CASSQDLRQALYGYTF.

As regards this clone: Other DNA sequences in this sample translate to the same CDR3. This rearrangement joins TRBV5-1 to TRBJ1-1; D not resolved. CDR1 SGHRS and CDR2 YFSETQ come from the germline V gene. V lost 2 bases and J lost 0, with 5 bases in between. The CDR3 sequence is 13 residues long. CDR3 amino acids: CASSFEVNTEAFF. CDR3 bases: TGCGCCAGCAGCTTTGAGGTGAACACTGAAGCTTTCTTT.

The chain combines TRBV9 with TRBJ2-7; D call uncertain. The germline gives CDR1 SGDLS, CDR2 YYNGEE. This CDR3 contains 14 residues. V was shortened by 0 bases and J by 0 bases, with 7 bases between the two germline ends. In nucleotides, the CDR3 is TGTGCCAGCAGCGTAGGGTCTACCTCCTACGAGCAGTACTTC. Protein sequence: CASSVGSTSYEQYF.

The J gene is TRBJ1-3, the V gene TRBV12-3 or TRBV12-4, with unresolved D. V lost 3 bases and J lost 11, with 11 bases in between. CDR3 length: 12 amino acids. CDR3 DNA sequence: TGTGCCAGCAGTTTTGGGCCAAGGCCCATATATTTT. It translates to CASSFGPRPIYF.

The CDR3 here is CASSLESRGPQHF. The CDR3 bases are TGCGCCAGCAGTCTTGAGTCGCGGGGGCCCCAGCATTTT. This sequence joins TRBV23-1 and TRBJ1-5, with unresolved D. TRBV23-1 is marked as an open reading frame, function uncertain. The V gene lost 4 bases and the J gene lost 9 bases, with 13 bases spanning the gap. The CDR3 loop spans 13 amino acids.

The V call is TRBV15, the J call TRBJ2-7; D perhaps matches TRBD1 (5 bases). Per germline, CDR1 LNHNV and CDR2 YYDKDF (reference sequence). Trimming left V 0 bases short and J 4 bases short, with 13 bases between. This CDR3 is built from 15 residues. This chain's CDR3 is CATSREPLRGYEQYF. CDR3 DNA sequence: TGTGCCACCAGCAGAGAACCCCTTAGGGGTTACGAGCAGTACTTC.

The chain is built from TRBV19 and TRBJ1-1, with D hard to call. CDR1 and CDR2 (germline): LNHDA, SQIVND (reference sequence). Trimming shortened V by 0 bases and J by 6 bases, and 14 bases separated the two germline ends. The CDR3 contains 15 residues. The CDR3 coding sequence is TGTGCCAGTAGTATAGATCCGGCAGGTAGGTCTGAAGCTTTCTTT. The encoded protein is CASSIDPAGRSEAFF.

This clone has just one count. V and J are TRBV9 and TRBJ2-7, with 7 bases that match TRBD2. V trimming: 2 bases; J trimming: 3 bases; junction bases outside the gene matches: 5. Germline V gene sequence: CDR1 SGDLS, CDR2 YYNGEE. The CDR3 length is 14 residues. The CDR3: CASSVGGTNYEQYF. CDR3 nucleotide sequence: TGTGCCAGCAGCGTGGGGGGGACCAACTACGAGCAGTACTTC. The whole variable domain, filled in from reference TRBV9 and TRBJ2-7, reads DSGVTQTPKHLITATGQRVTLRCSPRSGDLSVYWYQQSLDQGLQFLIQYYNGEERAKGNILERFSAQQFPDLHSELNLSSLELGDSALYFCASSVGGTNYEQYFGPGTRLTVT.

This clone was observed a few times. The genes are TRBV3-1 (or the pseudogene TRBV3-2) and TRBJ1-1; the D gene is possibly TRBD1 (5 bases). Germline V gives CDR1 LGHDT, CDR2 YNNKEL (reference sequence). CDR3 length equals 17 residues. Trimming took 1 base from V and 3 from J, leaving 18 bases between them. The CDR3 DNA follows: TGTGCCAGCAGCCAAGTAGTGTCGGCCCAGGGCGACACTGAAGCTTTCTTT. Translation gives CASSQVVSAQGDTEAFF.

This clone was recorded once. The rearrangement links TRBV7-8 to TRBJ1-1; 8 bases align to TRBD1. After removal of 4 bases from V and 4 bases from J, the junction contained 5 bases not matched to a gene. Looked up from germline, CDR1 is SGHVS and CDR2 is FQNEAQ. This CDR3 spans 14 amino acids. The CDR3 DNA is TGTGCCAGCAGCTCGAACACAGGGGGCACTGAAGCTTTCTTT. The encoded protein is CASSSNTGGTEAFF. The whole variable domain, filled in from reference TRBV7-8 and TRBJ1-1, reads GAGVSQSPRYKVAKRGQDVALRCDPISGHVSLFWYQQALGQGPEFLTYFQNEAQLDKSGLPSDRFFAERPEGSVSTLKIQRTQQEDSAVYLCASSSNTGGTEAFFGQGTRLTVV.

This clone has a handful of counts. The rearrangement links TRBV6-6 to TRBJ1-1; 8 nucleotides align to TRBD1. Germline CDR1 MNHNY, CDR2 SVGAGI (reference sequence). The junction had 9 bases not matched to a gene; V was cut back by 2 bases and J by 4 bases. The CDR3 sequence is 16 residues long. CDR3: CASSYGPGQGGTEAFF. The CDR3, as DNA: TGTGCCAGCAGTTACGGCCCCGGACAGGGTGGCACTGAAGCTTTCTTT.

V is TRBV6-4 and J is TRBJ2-2; 7 positions agree with TRBD1. V lost 5 bases, J lost 0 bases, and 6 bases stayed unmatched. The CDR3 is 16 amino acids. Germline lookup yields CDR1 MRHNA and CDR2 SNTAGT. The DNA of the CDR3 is TGTGCCAGCAGTCAACAGGGGTCTACGAACACCGGGGAGCTGTTTTTT. This gives the protein CASSQQGSTNTGELFF.

The rearrangement links TRBV13 to TRBJ2-3, with 7 bases matching TRBD1. Germline assignment: CDR1 PRHDT and CDR2 FYEKMQ (reference sequence). This CDR3 is 14 amino acids long. V was pared by 8 bases and J by 9 bases, with 14 bases of the junction left unmatched. CDR3 nucleotide sequence: TGTGCCAGCGAAGAGAGGGGGCTAGGAGACACGCAGTATTTT. Its translation: CASEERGLGDTQYF.

The rearrangement joins TRBV7-9 to TRBJ2-5, with 10 bases matching TRBD2. The CDR3 is 15 amino acids. CDR1 is SEHNR and CDR2 is FQNEAQ in the germline V gene (reference sequence). Unmatched junction bases numbered 5, after V lost 5 bases and J lost 2 bases. CDR3 region: CASSPVAGGQETQYF. The CDR3 DNA reads TGTGCCAGCAGCCCCGTAGCGGGGGGACAAGAGACCCAGTACTTC.

The chain is built from TRBV7-9 and TRBJ2-2, with 8 nucleotides matching TRBD2. CDR3 length equals 17 residues. With 6 bases clipped from V and 2 bases from J, the junction kept 11 bases outside the gene matches. Germline CDR1 is SEHNR and CDR2 is FQNEAQ (reference sequence). Here the CDR3 DNA reads TGTGCCAGCAGTTCCCAGGGGAGCGGGGGTAACACCGGGGAGCTGTTTTTT. Its translation: CASSSQGSGGNTGELFF.

The rearrangement joins TRBV23-1 to TRBJ2-1; 8 positions agree with TRBD2. TRBV23-1 is given ORF status, its function remaining uncertain. V was clipped by 4 bases and J by 3 bases; unmatched bases: 11. This CDR3 has 17 amino acids. The CDR3 DNA reads as TGCGCCAGCAGTCCAGAGAGCGGGGGCTTACTCTACAATGAGCAGTTCTTC. Encoded protein: CASSPESGGLLYNEQFF.

This clone was counted between two and nine times. The gene calls are TRBV27 and TRBJ1-4; 7 positions match TRBD1. The V gene end was trimmed by 6 bases and the J gene end by 4 bases; junction bases not matched to a gene: 14. CDR1 is MNHEY and CDR2 is SMNVEV in the germline V gene (reference sequence). This CDR3 is 17 amino acids long. Here the CDR3 reads CASSPTFRQGGNEKLFF. In DNA form, the CDR3 reads TGTGCCAGCAGCCCTACTTTTAGACAGGGAGGTAATGAAAAACTGTTTTTT. Combining the CDR3 with reference TRBV27 and TRBJ1-4 gives the whole variable domain EAQVTQNPRYLITVTGKKLTVTCSQNMNHEYMSWYRQDPGLGLRQIYYSMNVEVTDKGDVPEGYKVSRKEKRNFPLILESPSPNQTSLYFCASSPTFRQGGNEKLFFGSGTQLSVL.

The table lists this clone with many counts. The chain employs TRBV4-2 and TRBJ2-7, with D possibly matching TRBD1 (5 bases). CDR3 length equals 15 residues. V lost 0 bases and J lost 6, with 15 bases in between. CDR1 and CDR2 (germline): LGHNA, YNFKEQ. CDR3: CASSQDQDKGLEQYF. Here the CDR3 DNA reads TGTGCCAGCAGCCAAGATCAGGACAAGGGCCTCGAGCAGTACTTC.

This rearrangement joins TRBV11-1 to TRBJ2-1; D possibly corresponds to TRBD1 (6 bases). Germline CDR1 reads SGHAT; CDR2 reads FQDESV (reference sequence). This CDR3 contains 14 residues. V was shortened by 1 base and J by 5 bases, with 9 bases between the two germline ends. The CDR3 DNA reads TGTGCCAGCAGCTTAGATTGGACAGACAATGAGCAGTTCTTC. Residues: CASSLDWTDNEQFF.

The gene calls are TRBV5-4 and TRBJ2-3, with TRBD2 identical over 12 bases. This CDR3 region has 15 residues. With 7 bases clipped from V and 4 bases from J, the junction kept 7 bases outside the gene matches. CDR1 SGHNT and CDR2 YYREEE come from the germline V gene (reference sequence). The CDR3 DNA reads TGTGCCAGCTCAACTAGCGGGGGGAGGGCAGATACGCAGTATTTT. The encoded protein is CASSTSGGRADTQYF.

This clone was seen only once. The J gene is TRBJ1-6, the V gene TRBV6-5, with 7 nucleotides matching TRBD1. Looked up from germline, CDR1 is MNHEY and CDR2 is SVGAGI. CDR3 size: 13 residues. Losses at the gene ends were 8 bases for V and 6 bases for J; bases not matched to a gene: 4. The CDR3 loop is CASWDSSNSPLHF. The DNA for the CDR3 is TGTGCCAGCTGGGACAGCAGTAATTCACCCCTCCACTTT.

The rearrangement links TRBV7-2 to TRBJ2-3, with 8 bases identical to TRBD2. Looked up from germline, CDR1 is SGHTA and CDR2 is FQGNSA. V lost 1 base to trimming and J lost 6 bases; unmatched junction nucleotides: 12. This CDR3 is built from 17 residues. The CDR3 spells CASSLGGGGGPVDTQYF. The CDR3 DNA is TGTGCCAGCAGCTTAGGCGGCGGCGGGGGGCCTGTCGATACGCAGTATTTT.

The gene calls are TRBV28 and TRBJ2-7; D call uncertain. CDR3 length: 12 amino acids. CDR1 MDHEN and CDR2 SYDVKM come from the germline V gene. Deletions cut 6 bases from V and 0 bases from J, with 6 bases between. The CDR3 sequence: CASRLSSYEQYF. CDR3 nucleotide sequence: TGTGCCAGCAGGCTGAGCTCCTACGAGCAGTACTTC.

This clone was detected only a few times. V usage is TRBV5-6 and J usage is TRBJ1-2; 10 nucleotides agree with TRBD1. The CDR3 is 13 amino acids. Losses at the gene ends were 5 bases for V and 4 bases for J; bases not matched to a gene: 2. The V gene's germline CDR1 is SGHDT and CDR2 YYEEEE. The CDR3 spells CASRWDRGYGYTF. The CDR3 coding sequence is TGTGCCAGCAGGTGGGACAGGGGCTATGGCTACACCTTC.

The chain joins TRBV7-9 to TRBJ2-5; 8 positions agree with TRBD1. Looked up from germline, CDR1 is SEHNR and CDR2 is FQNEAQ (reference sequence). The V segment lost 1 base and the J segment 5 bases; nucleotides outside the gene matches: 6. The CDR3 sequence is 15 residues long. This CDR3 reads CASSLGQGARETQYF. In DNA form, the CDR3 reads TGTGCCAGCAGCTTAGGGCAGGGGGCGCGGGAGACCCAGTACTTC.